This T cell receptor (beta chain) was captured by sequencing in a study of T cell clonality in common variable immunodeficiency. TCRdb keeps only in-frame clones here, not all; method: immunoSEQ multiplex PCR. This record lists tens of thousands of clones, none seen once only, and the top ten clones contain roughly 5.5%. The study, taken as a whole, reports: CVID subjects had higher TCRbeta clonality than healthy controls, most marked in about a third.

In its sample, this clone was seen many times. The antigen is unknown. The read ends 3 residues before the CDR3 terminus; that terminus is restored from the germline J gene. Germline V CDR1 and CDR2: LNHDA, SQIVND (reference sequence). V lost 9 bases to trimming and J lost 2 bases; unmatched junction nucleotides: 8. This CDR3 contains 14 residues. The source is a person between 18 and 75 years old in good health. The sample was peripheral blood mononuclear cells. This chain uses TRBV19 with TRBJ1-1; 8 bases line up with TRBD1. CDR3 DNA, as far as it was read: TGTGCCAGCGCCTTCGGGACAGGCAACACTGAA. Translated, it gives CASAFGTGNTE. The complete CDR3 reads CASAFGTGNTEAFF.